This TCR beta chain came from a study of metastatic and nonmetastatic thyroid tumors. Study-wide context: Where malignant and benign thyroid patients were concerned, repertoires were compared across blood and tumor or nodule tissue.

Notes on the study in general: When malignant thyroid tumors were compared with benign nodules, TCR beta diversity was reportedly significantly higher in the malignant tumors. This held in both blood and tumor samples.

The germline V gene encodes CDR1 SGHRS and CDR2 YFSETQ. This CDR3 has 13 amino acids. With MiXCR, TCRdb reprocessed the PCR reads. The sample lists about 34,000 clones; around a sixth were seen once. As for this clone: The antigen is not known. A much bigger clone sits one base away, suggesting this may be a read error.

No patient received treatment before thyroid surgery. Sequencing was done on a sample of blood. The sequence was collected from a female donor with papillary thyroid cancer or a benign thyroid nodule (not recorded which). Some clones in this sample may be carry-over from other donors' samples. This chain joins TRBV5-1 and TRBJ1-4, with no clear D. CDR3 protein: CASSLATNEKLLF. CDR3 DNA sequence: TGCGCCAGCAGCCTTGCAACTAATGAAAAACTGCTTTTT.